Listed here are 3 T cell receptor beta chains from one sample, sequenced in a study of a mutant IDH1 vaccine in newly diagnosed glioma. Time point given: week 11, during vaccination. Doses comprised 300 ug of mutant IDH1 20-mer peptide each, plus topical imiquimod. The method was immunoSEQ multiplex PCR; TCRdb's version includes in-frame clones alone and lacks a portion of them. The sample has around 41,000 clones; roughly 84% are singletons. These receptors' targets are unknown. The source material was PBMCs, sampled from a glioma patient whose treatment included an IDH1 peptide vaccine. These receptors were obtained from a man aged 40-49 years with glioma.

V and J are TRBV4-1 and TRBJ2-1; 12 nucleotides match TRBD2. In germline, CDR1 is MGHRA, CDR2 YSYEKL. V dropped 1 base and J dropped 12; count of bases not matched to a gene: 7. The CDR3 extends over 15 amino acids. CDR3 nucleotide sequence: TGCGCCAGCAGCCAAGGACTAGCGGGAGTTACCGGGCAGTTCTTC. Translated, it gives CASSQGLAGVTGQFF.

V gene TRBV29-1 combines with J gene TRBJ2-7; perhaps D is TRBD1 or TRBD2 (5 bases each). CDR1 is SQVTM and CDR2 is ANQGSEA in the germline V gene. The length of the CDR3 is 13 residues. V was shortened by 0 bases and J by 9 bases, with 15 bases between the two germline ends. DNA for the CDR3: TGCAGCGTTGAAGATCAAGGGACCCTCCGGCAGTACTTC. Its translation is CSVEDQGTLRQYF.

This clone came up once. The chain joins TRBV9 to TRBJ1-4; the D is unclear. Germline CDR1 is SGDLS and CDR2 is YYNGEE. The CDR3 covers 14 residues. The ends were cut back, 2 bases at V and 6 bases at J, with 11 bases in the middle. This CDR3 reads CASSVSKADEKLFF. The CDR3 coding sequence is TGTGCCAGCAGCGTCTCAAAGGCTGATGAAAAACTGTTTTTT.